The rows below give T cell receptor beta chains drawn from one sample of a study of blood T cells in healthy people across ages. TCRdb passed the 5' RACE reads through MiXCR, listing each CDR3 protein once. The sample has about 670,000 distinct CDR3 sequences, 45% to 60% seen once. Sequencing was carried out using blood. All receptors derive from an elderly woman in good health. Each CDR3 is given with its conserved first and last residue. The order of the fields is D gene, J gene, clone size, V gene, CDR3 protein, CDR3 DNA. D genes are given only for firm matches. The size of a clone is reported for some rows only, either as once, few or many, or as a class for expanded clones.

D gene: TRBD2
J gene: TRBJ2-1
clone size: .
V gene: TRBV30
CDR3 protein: CAWSRSSGNGEQFF
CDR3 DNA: TGTGCCTGGAGTAGGTCTAGCGGGAACGGTGAGCAGTTCTTC

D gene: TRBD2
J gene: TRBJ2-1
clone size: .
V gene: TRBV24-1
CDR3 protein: CATSAWGTSGYNEQFF
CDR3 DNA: TGTGCCACCAGTGCCTGGGGGACTAGCGGCTACAATGAGCAGTTCTTC

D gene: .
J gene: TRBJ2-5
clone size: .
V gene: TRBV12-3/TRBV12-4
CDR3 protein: CVSSLRVETQYF
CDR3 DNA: TGTGTCAGCAGTTTAAGGGTAGAGACCCAGTACTTC

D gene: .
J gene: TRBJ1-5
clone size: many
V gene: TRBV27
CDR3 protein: CASRPRWEGNQPQHF
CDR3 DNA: TGTGCCAGCAGACCCAGGTGGGAGGGCAATCAGCCCCAGCATTTT

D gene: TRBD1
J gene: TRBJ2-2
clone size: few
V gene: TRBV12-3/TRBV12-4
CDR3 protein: CASSFSQGVAGELFF
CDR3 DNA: TGTGCCAGCAGTTTTTCACAGGGGGTGGCAGGGGAGCTGTTTTTT

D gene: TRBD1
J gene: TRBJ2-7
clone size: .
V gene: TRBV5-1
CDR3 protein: CASSWQPGQAEQYF
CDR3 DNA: TGCGCCAGCAGCTGGCAACCGGGACAGGCCGAGCAGTACTTC

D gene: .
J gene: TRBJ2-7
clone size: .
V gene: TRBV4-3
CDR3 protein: CASSPKAGHYEQYF
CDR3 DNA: TGCGCCAGCAGCCCGAAGGCGGGACATTACGAGCAGTACTTC

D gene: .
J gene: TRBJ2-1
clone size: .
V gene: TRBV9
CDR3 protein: CASSVDVLSNEQFF
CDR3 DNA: TGTGCCAGCAGCGTAGATGTCCTGTCCAATGAGCAGTTCTTC

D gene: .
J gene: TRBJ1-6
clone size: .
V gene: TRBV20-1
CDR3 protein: CSARARTVRSPLHF
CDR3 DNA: TGCAGTGCTAGAGCCCGGACAGTCCGTTCACCCCTCCACTTT

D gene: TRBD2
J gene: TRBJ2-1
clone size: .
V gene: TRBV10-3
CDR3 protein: CAISDPGGRGSYNEQFF
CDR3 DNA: TGTGCCATCAGCGATCCTGGCGGGAGAGGTTCCTACAATGAGCAGTTCTTC

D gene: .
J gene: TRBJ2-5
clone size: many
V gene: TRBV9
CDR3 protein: CASSVNWGGETQYF
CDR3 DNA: TGTGCCAGCAGCGTAAATTGGGGCGGAGAGACCCAGTACTTC

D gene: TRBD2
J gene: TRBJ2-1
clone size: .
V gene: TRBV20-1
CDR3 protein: CSAGGLAGYNEQFF
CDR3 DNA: TGCAGTGCTGGGGGACTAGCGGGCTACAATGAGCAGTTCTTC

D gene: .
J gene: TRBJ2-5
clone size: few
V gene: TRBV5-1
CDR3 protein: CASSRDSETQYF
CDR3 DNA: TGCGCCAGCAGCAGGGATTCAGAGACCCAGTACTTC

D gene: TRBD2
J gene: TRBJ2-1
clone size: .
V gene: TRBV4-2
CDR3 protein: CASSQDSGGRANEQFF
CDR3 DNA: TGTGCCAGCAGCCAAGATTCAGGCGGGAGGGCGAATGAGCAGTTCTTC

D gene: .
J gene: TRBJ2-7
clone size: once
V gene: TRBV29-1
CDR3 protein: CNAVRGSYNEQYF
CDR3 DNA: TGCAACGCAGTTAGAGGCTCCTACAATGAGCAGTACTTC

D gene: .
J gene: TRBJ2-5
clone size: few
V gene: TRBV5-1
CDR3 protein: CVSSPGPTRPQETQYF
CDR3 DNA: TGCGTCAGCAGCCCCGGACCGACCCGACCCCAAGAGACCCAGTACTTC

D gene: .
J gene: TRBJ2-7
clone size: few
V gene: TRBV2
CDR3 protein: CASSLQAYEQYF
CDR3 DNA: TGTGCCAGCAGTCTACAAGCGTACGAGCAGTACTTC

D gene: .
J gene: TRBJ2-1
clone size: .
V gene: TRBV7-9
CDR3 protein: CASSQSGPLVSNEQFF
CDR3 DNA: TGTGCCAGCAGCCAAAGTGGCCCTCTGGTCTCCAATGAGCAGTTCTTC

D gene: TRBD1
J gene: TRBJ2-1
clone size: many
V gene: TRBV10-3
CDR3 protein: CAIGGQGVWNEQFF
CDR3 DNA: TGTGCCATCGGGGGACAGGGGGTATGGAATGAGCAGTTCTTC

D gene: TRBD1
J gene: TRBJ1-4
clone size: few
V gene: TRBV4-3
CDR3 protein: CASSLGTALVSALFF
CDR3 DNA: TGCGCCAGCAGCCTAGGGACAGCCTTGGTGTCGGCACTGTTTTTT

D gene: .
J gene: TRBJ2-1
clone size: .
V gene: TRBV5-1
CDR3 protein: CASSLGAMNEQFF
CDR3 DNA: TGCGCCAGCAGCTTAGGCGCCATGAATGAGCAGTTCTTC

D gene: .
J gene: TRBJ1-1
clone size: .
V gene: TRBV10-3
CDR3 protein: CATEGGQRYGEAFF
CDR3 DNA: TGTGCCACCGAAGGCGGACAGCGGTATGGTGAAGCTTTCTTT

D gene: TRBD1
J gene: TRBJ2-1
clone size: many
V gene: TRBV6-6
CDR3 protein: CASSSRDRKTNEQFF
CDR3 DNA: TGTGCCAGCAGTTCCCGGGACAGGAAAACAAATGAGCAGTTCTTC

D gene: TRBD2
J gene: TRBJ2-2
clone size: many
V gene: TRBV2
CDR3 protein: CASVLTSAKNTGELFF
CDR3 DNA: TGTGCCAGCGTACTTACTAGCGCGAAAAACACCGGGGAGCTGTTTTTT

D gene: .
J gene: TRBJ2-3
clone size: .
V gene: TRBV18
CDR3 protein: CASSPPTVRDTQYF
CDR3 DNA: TGTGCCAGCTCACCCCCGACAGTTCGGGATACGCAGTATTTT

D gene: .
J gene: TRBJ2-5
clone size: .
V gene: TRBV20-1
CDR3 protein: CSVRRAQETQYF
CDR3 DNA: TGCAGTGTTAGAAGGGCCCAAGAGACCCAGTACTTC

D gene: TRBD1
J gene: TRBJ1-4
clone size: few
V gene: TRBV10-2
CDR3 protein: CASSVTQGAGEKLFF
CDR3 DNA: TGCGCCAGCAGTGTGACCCAGGGGGCAGGGGAAAAACTGTTTTTT